Many counts were recorded for the clone carrying this T cell receptor (beta chain). Between the trimmed V and J ends, which lost 0 bases and 7 bases, there was a span of 1 base. CDR1 and CDR2 (germline): DFQATT, SNEGSKA (reference sequence). The CDR3 is 10 residues long. This entry comes from a study of T cells in Graves' hyperthyroidism and ophthalmopathy. TCR beta CDR3 regions were amplified from RNA transcripts. HTBI primers were used for first-round RT-PCR of the TCR CDR3. Via MiXCR, TCRdb re-called the multiplex PCR reads, giving one row per CDR3 protein. Here the sample spans approximately 360,000 distinct CDR3 sequences, approximately 15% being singletons.

This chain joins TRBV20-1 and TRBJ2-1; D not resolved. The sequence was obtained from a woman under 30 with Graves' hyperthyroidism that later progressed to Graves' ophthalmopathy. The sequencing input was blood. The CDR3 spells CSARENEQFF. The CDR3 DNA reads as TGCAGTGCTAGAGAGAATGAGCAGTTCTTC.